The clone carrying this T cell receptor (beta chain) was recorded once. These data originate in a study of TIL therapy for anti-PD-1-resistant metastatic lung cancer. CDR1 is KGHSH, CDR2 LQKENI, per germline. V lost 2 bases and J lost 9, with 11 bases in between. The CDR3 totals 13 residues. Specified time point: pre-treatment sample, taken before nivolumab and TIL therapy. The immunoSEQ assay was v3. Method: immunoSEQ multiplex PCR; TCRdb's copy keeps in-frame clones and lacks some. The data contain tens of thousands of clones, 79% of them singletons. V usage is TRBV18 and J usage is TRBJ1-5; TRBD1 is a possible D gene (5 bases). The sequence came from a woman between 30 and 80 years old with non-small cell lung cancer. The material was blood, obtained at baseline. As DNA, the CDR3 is TGTGCCAGCTCACCAACGGGGGTTGGGCCCCAGCATTTT. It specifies CASSPTGVGPQHF. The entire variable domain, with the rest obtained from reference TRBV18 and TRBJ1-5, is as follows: NAGVMQNPRHLVRRRGQEARLRCSPMKGHSHVYWYRQLPEEGLKFMVYLQKENIIDESGMPKERFSAEFPKEGPSILRIQQVVRGDSAAYFCASSPTGVGPQHFGDGTRLSIL.